Sequencing of this T cell receptor (beta chain) was carried out in a study of blood T cell repertoires in COVID-19. Study-level background: From the United States, Italy and Spain came samples of acute and convalescent COVID-19. PBMCs, B-cell-depleted T cells, or T cells were the source of the cDNA or gDNA that made up the material.

TCRdb keeps only in-frame clones here, not all; method: immunoSEQ multiplex PCR. The sample lists about 230,000 clones, around four fifths seen once, with around 18% in the top ten. Germline V lookup: CDR1 LNHDA, CDR2 SQIVND (reference sequence). This CDR3 region has 14 residues. V lost 8 bases, J lost 8 bases, and 11 bases stayed unmatched. Sequences were obtained from peripheral blood. The TCR originated in a woman older than 75 with active or convalescent COVID-19. This chain connects TRBV19 to TRBJ1-4; 7 nucleotides line up with TRBD1. The CDR3 DNA sequence: TGTGCCAGTGCAACGAGGGGGCCGGGAGAAAAACTGTTTTTT. Amino acids: CASATRGPGEKLFF.